These 15 T cell receptor beta chains came from one sample sequenced in a study of cytomegalovirus exposure and HLA in healthy donors. Primers for the PCR totalled 60 Vbeta and 13 Jbeta. Produced via immunoSEQ multiplex PCR; TCRdb's table is partial and in-frame only. Altogether 90,000 to 120,000 clones are present, roughly 80% being singletons, with the ten largest covering 2% to 2.5%. Source material: PBMCs. All receptors come from a man aged 25 to 45 in good health and CMV-seronegative.

The chain joins TRBV19 to TRBJ1-1, with a tentative D call TRBD1 (6 bases). Trimming removed 5 bases at V and 1 base at J, with 14 bases between. This CDR3 has 15 residues. The germline V gene has CDR1 LNHDA and CDR2 SQIVND (reference sequence). CDR3 loop: CASSFPGQTNTEAFF. CDR3 nucleotide sequence: TGTGCCAGTAGTTTCCCGGGACAAACGAACACTGAAGCTTTCTTT.

The chain joins TRBV29-1 to TRBJ1-1, with unresolved D. Germline lookup yields CDR1 SQVTM and CDR2 ANQGSEA. V lost 6 bases, J lost 1 base, and 15 bases lay in between. The CDR3 runs to 14 residues. The DNA for the CDR3 is TGCAGCGTCCGCCCATTTAGGAGGAACACTGAAGCTTTCTTT. Translation gives CSVRPFRRNTEAFF.

V usage is TRBV28 and J usage is TRBJ2-7, with D possibly matching TRBD2 (5 bases). This CDR3 is 15 amino acids long. Per the germline V gene, CDR1 is MDHEN and CDR2 is SYDVKM. V lost 7 bases to trimming and J lost 1 base, with 17 bases between them. CDR3 nucleotide sequence: TGTGCCAGCATCGGAAGGACTCCTCCATCCTACGAGCAGTACTTC. It is translated as CASIGRTPPSYEQYF.

This clone was observed a handful of times. The chain links TRBV7-9 to TRBJ1-4, with no clear D. The CDR3 extends over 16 amino acids. With 2 bases removed from V and 5 bases from J, the gap between germline ends came to 15 bases. Germline values: CDR1 SEHNR, CDR2 FQNEAQ (reference sequence). As DNA, the CDR3 is TGTGCCAGCAGCTTAAGGCCCCGGGGTGGGAATGAAAAACTGTTTTTT. Its translation is CASSLRPRGGNEKLFF.

The CDR3 loop is CASSPRDSKNYGYTF. CDR3 sequence (DNA): TGTGCCAGCTCACCCCGGGACAGCAAGAACTATGGCTACACCTTC. The chain is built from TRBV18 and TRBJ1-2; 7 bases match TRBD1. Trimming cost V 3 bases and J 2 bases; bases outside gene matches: 6. The CDR3 runs 15 residues. Germline loops: CDR1 KGHSH, CDR2 LQKENI.

This clone was observed a handful of times. This chain joins TRBV6-5 and TRBJ1-1, with TRBD1 as a possible D gene (6 bases). In germline, CDR1 is MNHEY, CDR2 SVGAGI. V was pared by 0 bases and J by 7 bases, with 6 bases between. The CDR3 extends over 12 amino acids. The chain's CDR3 is CASSYSQGEAFF. CDR3 nucleotide sequence: TGTGCCAGCAGTTACTCACAGGGTGAAGCTTTCTTT.

The chain employs TRBV18 and TRBJ1-3, with D tentatively TRBD1 (5 bases). The CDR3 consists of 15 residues. V gave up 6 bases and J gave up 0 bases, with 12 bases separating them. CDR1 and CDR2 from the germline V gene are KGHSH and LQKENI. CDR3 nucleotides: TGTGCCAGCTCGCGGGACGCCACCTCTGGAAACACCATATATTTT. It encodes CASSRDATSGNTIYF. Complete variable domain (other parts from reference TRBV18 and TRBJ1-3): NAGVMQNPRHLVRRRGQEARLRCSPMKGHSHVYWYRQLPEEGLKFMVYLQKENIIDESGMPKERFSAEFPKEGPSILRIQQVVRGDSAAYFCASSRDATSGNTIYFGEGSWLTVV.

The rearrangement uses TRBV5-1 and TRBJ1-2, with no clear D. Germline lookup yields CDR1 SGHRS and CDR2 YFSETQ. V gave up 3 bases and J gave up 1 base, with 7 bases separating them. CDR3 length equals 13 residues. CDR3 in amino acids: CASSYSFNYGYTF. The CDR3 DNA is TGCGCCAGCAGCTACAGCTTTAACTATGGCTACACCTTC. The complete variable domain, with remaining parts taken from reference TRBV5-1 and TRBJ1-2, reads KAGVTQTPRYLIKTRGQQVTLSCSPISGHRSVSWYQQTPGQGLQFLFEYFSETQRNKGNFPGRFSGRQFSNSRSEMNVSTLELGDSALYLCASSYSFNYGYTFGSGTRLTVV.

CDR3 coding DNA: TGCAGCGTTAACAGCGGCCGTGCAGAGACCCAGTACTTC. Protein sequence: CSVNSGRAETQYF. The chain uses TRBV29-1 and TRBJ2-5; possibly TRBD2 for D (5 bases). V was shortened by 5 bases and J by 4 bases, with 14 bases between the two germline ends. The germline gives CDR1 SQVTM, CDR2 ANQGSEA. The length of the CDR3 is 13 residues.

The V call is TRBV30, the J call TRBJ2-1; 15 positions agree with TRBD2. This CDR3 is 17 amino acids long. The J segment lost 6 bases and the V segment lost 2 bases, leaving 8 bases of the junction unmatched. In germline, CDR1 is GTSNPN, CDR2 SVGIG (reference sequence). The CDR3 spells CAWSSTRTSGRGNEQFF. The CDR3 region has the DNA TGTGCCTGGAGTTCGACCCGGACTAGCGGGAGGGGCAATGAGCAGTTCTTC.

The chain has TRBV7-9 and TRBJ2-7; TRBD2 agrees at 7 bases. Trimming removed 2 bases from V and 0 bases from J; junction bases left unmatched: 1. Germline CDR1 SEHNR, CDR2 FQNEAQ (reference sequence). The CDR3 consists of 14 residues. In DNA form, the CDR3 reads TGTGCCAGCAGCTTAAGGGACTACTCCTACGAGCAGTACTTC. It yields the protein CASSLRDYSYEQYF.

This chain links TRBV28 with TRBJ1-2; D perhaps matches TRBD1 (5 bases). With 5 bases removed from V and 9 bases from J, the gap between germline ends came to 13 bases. The V gene's germline CDR1 is MDHEN and CDR2 SYDVKM. The CDR3 has 12 amino acids. In DNA form, the CDR3 reads TGTGCCAGCAGTCTCACAGGTTTGAGCTACACCTTC. The encoded protein is CASSLTGLSYTF.

The chain employs TRBV9 and TRBJ2-7, with D maybe TRBD1 (5 bases). Looked up from germline, CDR1 is SGDLS and CDR2 is YYNGEE. This CDR3 comprises 16 residues. Trimming took off 3 bases at V and 3 bases at J, with 19 bases between the two ends. Here the CDR3 reads CASSDPLGLASYEQYF. As DNA, the CDR3 is TGTGCCAGCAGCGACCCCCTGGGGCTCGCTAGCTACGAGCAGTACTTC.

The table lists this clone with a few counts. This sequence joins TRBV7-9 and TRBJ1-1; the D is unclear. The CDR3 sequence is 14 residues long. Looked up from germline, CDR1 is SEHNR and CDR2 is FQNEAQ (reference sequence). Trimming removed 1 base at V and 3 bases at J, with 9 bases between. CDR3 bases: TGTGCCAGCAGCTTAGTCTACCAGGACACTGAAGCTTTCTTT. Amino acid sequence: CASSLVYQDTEAFF.

The V call is TRBV27, the J call TRBJ2-1; TRBD2 might be the D (6 bases). The CDR3 spans 13 residues. The germline V gene has CDR1 MNHEY and CDR2 SMNVEV (reference sequence). V was cut by 11 bases and J by 7 bases, with 18 bases left in between. CDR3 sequence: CAVRDSGPNEQFF. The CDR3 nucleotides are TGTGCCGTCCGGGACTCCGGTCCGAATGAGCAGTTCTTC.